This T cell receptor (beta chain) was captured by sequencing in a study of blood T cell repertoires in COVID-19. Study-wide context: The analysed material was cDNA or gDNA that came from T cells, B-cell-depleted T cells, or PBMCs.

In the source study's methods: The assay estimated nucleated cells by amplifying reference gene primers. The method was immunoSEQ multiplex PCR; TCRdb's version includes in-frame clones alone and lacks a portion of them. V, J and clone size are taken as reported in that table, and D and trimming were inferred from the DNA itself. The sample holds about 180,000 clones, 70% to 90% seen once. The V end was cut by 0 bases, the J end by 6 bases, with 9 bases between. The CDR3 has 15 amino acids. The V gene's germline CDR1 is LGHNA and CDR2 YNFKEQ. The rearrangement uses TRBV4-2 and TRBJ1-6, with D perhaps TRBD1 (5 bases). The sample taken for sequencing was peripheral blood. This receptor was identified in a man in his 60s with acute or convalescent COVID-19. CDR3 loop: CASSQDRQTNSPLHF. The CDR3, as DNA: TGTGCCAGCAGCCAAGACCGACAGACTAATTCACCCCTCCACTTT.